Below, one TCR beta chain is given with its context. Its target is unknown. CDR1 is MDHEN and CDR2 is SYDVKM in the germline V gene. The V and J ends lost 5 bases and 1 base respectively, with 17 bases between them. This CDR3 comprises 16 residues. The data were taken from a study of radiation and T cells in renal cell carcinoma. Findings and caveats of the study: In blood, top tumor clones expanded by 2 weeks, shrinking by 4.

Time point meaning: blood 2 weeks post-SBRT. Treatment defined: 15 Gy SBRT to primary tumor, nephrectomy 4 weeks later. Here immunoSEQ multiplex PCR was the method, and the copy in TCRdb shows in-frame clones only, minus some. This table has roughly 130,000 clones, 80% to 90% appearing once. The rearrangement uses TRBV28 and TRBJ1-1; D unresolved. Sequencing used blood, obtained from a patient whose treatment included radiotherapy and nephrectomy. The clonotype comes from a woman aged 55 to 70 with renal cell carcinoma. The CDR3 sequence is CASSTPRKGTNTEAFF. The CDR3 coding sequence is TGTGCCAGCAGTACCCCCCGAAAGGGTACGAACACTGAAGCTTTCTTT.